The sequence of this T cell receptor (beta chain) was determined in a study of T cells in localized non-small cell lung cancer. Findings of the study overall: Researchers found a median approximately 55 of the top 100 tumor clones in adjacent lung.

Clones were sequenced by immunoSEQ multiplex PCR, and TCRdb holds only the in-frame ones, with some missing. In the table there are approximately 28,000 clones, approximately 91% of which are singletons. V gave up 0 bases and J gave up 1 base, with 14 bases separating them. CDR1 and CDR2 (germline): SGDLS, YYNGEE. CDR3 length equals 16 residues. As regards this clone: The antigen remains unidentified.

This sequence originates from a female donor older than 55 with stage II squamous cell lung carcinoma. The material was peripheral blood, obtained before any cancer treatment. The chain is built from TRBV9 and TRBJ2-7, with D perhaps TRBD1 (5 bases). CDR3 amino acids: CASSVDRTGTSYEQYF. CDR3 DNA sequence: TGTGCCAGCAGCGTAGACAGAACAGGAACTTCCTACGAGCAGTACTTC. The full variable domain, with the rest looked up from reference TRBV9 and TRBJ2-7, is DSGVTQTPKHLITATGQRVTLRCSPRSGDLSVYWYQQSLDQGLQFLIQYYNGEERAKGNILERFSAQQFPDLHSELNLSSLELGDSALYFCASSVDRTGTSYEQYFGPGTRLTVT.